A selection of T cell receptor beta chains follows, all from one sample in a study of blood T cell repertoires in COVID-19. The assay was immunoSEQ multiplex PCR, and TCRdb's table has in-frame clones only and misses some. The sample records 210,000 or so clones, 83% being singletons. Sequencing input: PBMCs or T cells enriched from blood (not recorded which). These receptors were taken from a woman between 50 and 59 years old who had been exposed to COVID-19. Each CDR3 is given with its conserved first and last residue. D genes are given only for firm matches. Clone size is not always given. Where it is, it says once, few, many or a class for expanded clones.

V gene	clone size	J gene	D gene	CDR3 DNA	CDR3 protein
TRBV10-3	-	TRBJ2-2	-	TGTGCCATCAGTGAGTCGCCGGGGTCCGGGGAGCTGTTTTTT	CAISESPGSGELFF
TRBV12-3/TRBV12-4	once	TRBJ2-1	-	TGTGCCAGCAGTTTCAGGGGGGTTGAGCAGTTCTTC	CASSFRGVEQFF
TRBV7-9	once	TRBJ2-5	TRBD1	TGTGCCAGCAGCTCTAAGGGACAGGGGGCAGAGACCCAGTACTTC	CASSSKGQGAETQYF
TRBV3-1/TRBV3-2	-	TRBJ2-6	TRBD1	TGTGCCAGCCGGGACAGGGGGCCTGGGGCCAACGTCCTGACTTTC	CASRDRGPGANVLTF
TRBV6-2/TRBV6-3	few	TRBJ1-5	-	TGTGCCAGCAGTTCACAGTGGAATCAGCCCCAGCATTTT	CASSSQWNQPQHF
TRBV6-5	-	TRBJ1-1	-	TGTGCCAGCGGAAGGGGCGTTGAAGCTTTCTTT	CASGRGVEAFF
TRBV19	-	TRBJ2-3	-	TGTGCCAGTAGCCCCCCTGGACGGGGAGATACGCAGTATTTT	CASSPPGRGDTQYF
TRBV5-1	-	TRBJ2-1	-	TGCGCCAGCAGCGTGGATGGGCCCTCCTACAATGAGCAGTTCTTC	CASSVDGPSYNEQFF
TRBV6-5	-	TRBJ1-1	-	TGTGCCAGCAGTTACGAGGGCAGGGGTGGCACTGAAGCTTTCTTT	CASSYEGRGGTEAFF
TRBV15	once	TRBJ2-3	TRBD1	TGTGCCACCAGCAGAGAAAAAACAGGGGTCACAGATACGCAGTATTTT	CATSREKTGVTDTQYF
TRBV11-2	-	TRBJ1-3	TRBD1	TGTGCCAGCAGCTCTCGGACAGGGAGCTCTGGAAACACCATATATTTT	CASSSRTGSSGNTIYF
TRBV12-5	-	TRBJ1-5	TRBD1	TGTGCTAGTGGTTTGGTACTTTCCCCCCCCGACAGGGGGGCGAATAGCAATCAGCCCCAGCATTTT	CASGLVLSPPDRGANSNQPQHF
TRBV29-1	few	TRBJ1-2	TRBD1	TGCAGCGTTGAACGAGGACAGGGGAGCATGGACTATGGCTACACCTTC	CSVERGQGSMDYGYTF
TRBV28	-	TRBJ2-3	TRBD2	TGTGCCAGCAGCGGCCTTACTAGCGCACGCACAGATACGCAGTATTTT	CASSGLTSARTDTQYF
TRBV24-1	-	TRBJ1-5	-	TGTGCCACCAGTGGAGGGGGACCCAATCAGCCCCAGCATTTT	CATSGGGPNQPQHF
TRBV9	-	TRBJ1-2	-	TGTGCCAGCAGCGTAGCCCCCGGGGGGGGCGCCTATGGCTACACCTTC	CASSVAPGGGAYGYTF
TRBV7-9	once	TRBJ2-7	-	TGTGCCAGCAGCTTACGCCCCGGACTCGGGAACGAGCAGTACTTC	CASSLRPGLGNEQYF
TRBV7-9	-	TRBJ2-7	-	TGTGCCAGCAGCTTAAAGAGCTCCTACGAGCAGTACTTC	CASSLKSSYEQYF
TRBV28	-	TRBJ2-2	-	TGTGCCAGCAGTTTATGGAGCAGGGGTCGTGCCGGGGAGCTGTTTTTT	CASSLWSRGRAGELFF
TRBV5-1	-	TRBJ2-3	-	TGCGCCAGCAGTAGGGGCCCTTCCACAGATACGCAGTATTTT	CASSRGPSTDTQYF
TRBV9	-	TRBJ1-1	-	TGTGCCAGCAGCGAAAGCTTGAACACTGAAGCTTTCTTT	CASSESLNTEAFF
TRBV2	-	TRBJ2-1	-	TGTGCCAGCAGTGAAGTCTATGAGCAGTTCTTC	CASSEVYEQFF
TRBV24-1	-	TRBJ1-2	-	TGTGCCACCAGTGCGGACGGACTAGGTGGCTACACCTTC	CATSADGLGGYTF
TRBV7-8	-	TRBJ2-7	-	TGTGCCAGCAGCTCACGGTATATCTCCTACGAGCAGTACTTC	CASSSRYISYEQYF
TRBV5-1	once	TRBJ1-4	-	TGCGCCAGCAGCTACCCGGGACAAGAAAAACTGTTTTTT	CASSYPGQEKLFF